This passage covers 10 T cell receptor beta chains from one sample sequenced in a study of T cell changes during pregnancy in multiple sclerosis. The protocol was immunoSEQ multiplex PCR, while the TCRdb copy is restricted to in-frame clones and leaves out a portion. The data show around 45,000 clones, around 89% seen once. The sequences come from CD8+ T cells from peripheral blood mononuclear cells, collected in the second trimester of pregnancy. These receptors originate from a female donor with multiple sclerosis, enrolled in a pregnancy study.

The chain has TRBV29-1 and TRBJ2-7, with D maybe TRBD1 (6 bases). CDR1 and CDR2 (germline): SQVTM, ANQGSEA. CDR3 length: 14 residues. V was cut by 2 bases and J by 2 bases, with 13 bases left in between. In DNA, the CDR3 is TGCAGCGTTGAAAGCAGGGGCCCGACCTACGAGCAGTACTTC. Translating it yields CSVESRGPTYEQYF.

This clone was observed a single time. The chain links TRBV7-8 to TRBJ2-5, with TRBD2 identical over 7 bases. The germline V gene encodes CDR1 SGHVS and CDR2 FQNEAQ. V was pared by 3 bases and J by 1 base, with 5 bases of the junction left unmatched. The CDR3 runs to 15 residues. In DNA form, the CDR3 reads TGTGCCAGCAGCTTTAGCGGGCCTTCCCAAGAGACCCAGTACTTC. Translating gives CASSFSGPSQETQYF.

The rearrangement joins TRBV27 to TRBJ2-2, with D tentatively TRBD2 (6 bases). The germline V gene encodes CDR1 MNHEY and CDR2 SMNVEV (reference sequence). This CDR3 has 12 amino acids. The ends were cut back, 6 bases at V and 6 bases at J, with 8 bases in the middle. The CDR3 DNA sequence: TGTGCCAGCAGGGGGGAGGCCGGGGAGCTGTTTTTT. This sequence encodes CASRGEAGELFF.

This clone was seen a few times. The chain employs TRBV28 and TRBJ2-5; TRBD2 agrees at 8 bases. CDR3 size: 14 residues. Trimming took 7 bases from V and 3 from J; bases not matched to a gene: 7. Germline-derived CDR1 and CDR2 are MDHEN and SYDVKM. CDR3 protein: CASTAGGGEETQYF. DNA of the CDR3: TGTGCCAGCACCGCGGGGGGTGGTGAAGAGACCCAGTACTTC.

This rearrangement joins TRBV7-8 to TRBJ2-5; 7 positions agree with TRBD1. Germline values: CDR1 SGHVS, CDR2 FQNEAQ. The CDR3 is 14 amino acids. The ends lost 4 bases at V and 11 bases at J; junction bases unmatched: 13. Here the CDR3 reads CASSSEQGLPAQYF. The CDR3 bases are TGTGCCAGCAGCTCGGAACAGGGGTTACCCGCACAGTACTTC.

The rearrangement joins TRBV9 to TRBJ2-2; 13 nucleotides align to TRBD2. Germline loops: CDR1 SGDLS, CDR2 YYNGEE. J lost 7 bases, V lost 3 bases, and 15 bases had no gene match. The CDR3 sequence is 19 residues long. CDR3 in amino acids: CASSAAPTSGGAESGELFF. The DNA of the CDR3 is TGTGCCAGCAGCGCCGCCCCCACTAGCGGGGGGGCCGAAAGCGGGGAGCTGTTTTTT.

This chain uses TRBV4-1 with TRBJ1-1, with TRBD1 as a possible D gene (6 bases). The CDR3 runs 15 residues. V was trimmed by 0 bases and J by 6 bases, leaving 14 bases between them. Per the germline V gene, CDR1 is MGHRA and CDR2 is YSYEKL. The CDR3 spells CASSQDLRGAPEAFF. DNA for the CDR3: TGCGCCAGCAGCCAAGATCTTCGGGGGGCTCCTGAAGCTTTCTTT.

This clone was detected once. The J gene is TRBJ2-6, the V gene TRBV9, with D possibly matching TRBD1 (6 bases). V was trimmed by 3 bases and J by 0 bases, leaving 16 bases between them. The CDR3 is 18 amino acids. Germline V gene sequence: CDR1 SGDLS, CDR2 YYNGEE. CDR3 amino acids: CASSGMDRRVSGANVLTF. For the CDR3, the DNA is TGTGCCAGCAGCGGGATGGACAGAAGGGTCTCTGGGGCCAACGTCCTGACTTTC.

The rearrangement joins TRBV27 to TRBJ1-1; TRBD1 matches 12 bases. This CDR3 spans 16 amino acids. V shed 5 bases and J 5 bases; nucleotides not matched to a gene: 9. The germline gives CDR1 MNHEY, CDR2 SMNVEV (reference sequence). This chain's CDR3 is CASSAGTGGLRTEAFF. DNA for the CDR3: TGTGCCAGCAGTGCCGGGACAGGGGGCTTAAGGACTGAAGCTTTCTTT.

V usage is TRBV6-1 and J usage is TRBJ1-3; D is unresolved. V lost 10 bases and J lost 0, with 16 bases in between. CDR1 and CDR2 from the germline V gene are MNHNS and SASEGT. There are 15 residues in the CDR3. CDR3 nucleotides: TGTGCCACCCTAGAGAGGGAGAGCTCTGGAAACACCATATATTTT. It codes for CATLERESSGNTIYF.